A selection of T cell receptor beta chains follows, all from one sample in a study of blood T cell repertoires in COVID-19. Only in-frame clones appear in the TCRdb table, and some are missing; sequencing was by immunoSEQ multiplex PCR. Among fewer than 300,000 clones listed, around four fifths were seen once. The sequenced sample consisted of peripheral blood. The receptors were sampled from a woman aged 70-85 years with active or convalescent COVID-19. Both conserved end residues are trimmed from each CDR3.

J	V	CDR3
TRBJ1-5	TRBV11-2	ASSFRGQGGQPQH
TRBJ1-4	TRBV5-1	ASSASATNEKLF
TRBJ2-1	TRBV27	ASSLSPGFSAEQF
TRBJ1-5	TRBV19	ASSIRGGPQH
TRBJ2-7	TRBV19	ASSKPSRGGLYEQY
TRBJ2-1	TRBV6-6	ASSSDSYNEQF
TRBJ1-1	TRBV10-2	ASMLAGMAEAF
TRBJ2-2	TRBV5-1	ASSLVASAVGGELF
TRBJ1-5	TRBV6-5	ASIQFDGNQPQH
TRBJ2-2	TRBV7-2	ASSRLAGGPDTGELF
TRBJ2-5	TRBV9	ASSLTLMETQY
TRBJ2-1	TRBV7-2	ASSSRTGFSYNEQF
TRBJ2-5	TRBV3-1/TRBV3-2	ASSQALGGQETQY
TRBJ2-2	TRBV7-8	ASSSLQGVGTGELF
TRBJ2-3	TRBV7-6	ASSPGGLKGTQY
TRBJ2-1	TRBV28	ASRPRTSGHNEQF
TRBJ2-3	TRBV6-1	ASSEAMGLDTQY
TRBJ2-3	TRBV27	ATLSDRGQSDTQY
TRBJ1-1	TRBV18	ASSTGTGGYTEAF
TRBJ1-1	TRBV9	ASSVSGTEAF
TRBJ1-2	TRBV7-8	ASSLGTGDYYGYT
TRBJ2-5	TRBV18	ASSLQGGLETQY